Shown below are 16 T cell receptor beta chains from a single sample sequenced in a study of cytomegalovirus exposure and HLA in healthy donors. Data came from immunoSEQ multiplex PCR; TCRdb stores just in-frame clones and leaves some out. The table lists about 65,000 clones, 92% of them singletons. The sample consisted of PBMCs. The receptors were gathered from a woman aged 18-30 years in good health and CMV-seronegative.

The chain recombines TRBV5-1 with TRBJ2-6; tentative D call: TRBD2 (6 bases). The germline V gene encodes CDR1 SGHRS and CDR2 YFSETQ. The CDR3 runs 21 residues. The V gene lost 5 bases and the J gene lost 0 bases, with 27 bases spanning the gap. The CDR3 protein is CASSSPKGLAEANSGANVLTF. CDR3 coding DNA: TGCGCCAGCAGTTCCCCGAAGGGGTTAGCGGAAGCGAACTCTGGGGCCAACGTCCTGACTTTC.

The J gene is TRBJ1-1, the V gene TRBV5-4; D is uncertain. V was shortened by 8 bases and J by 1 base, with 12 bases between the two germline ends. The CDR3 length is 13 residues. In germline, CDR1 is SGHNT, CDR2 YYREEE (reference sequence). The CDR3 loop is CASAKRGNTEAFF. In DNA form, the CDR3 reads TGTGCCAGTGCAAAAAGAGGGAACACTGAAGCTTTCTTT.

CDR3 sequence reads: CASSLDASGGALKTQYF. In nucleotides, the CDR3 is TGCGCCAGCAGCTTGGATGCTAGCGGGGGGGCCTTGAAGACCCAGTACTTC. V usage is TRBV5-1 and J usage is TRBJ2-5; 12 bases agree with TRBD2. The V gene's germline CDR1 is SGHRS and CDR2 YFSETQ. V lost 0 bases, J lost 6 bases, and 9 bases stayed unmatched. CDR3 length: 17 amino acids.

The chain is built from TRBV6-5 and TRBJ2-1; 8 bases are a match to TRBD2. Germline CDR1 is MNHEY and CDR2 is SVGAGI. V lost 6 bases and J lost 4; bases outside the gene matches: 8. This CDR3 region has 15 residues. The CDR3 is CASSPRGAHYNEQFF. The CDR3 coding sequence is TGTGCCAGCAGCCCGCGGGGGGCGCATTACAATGAGCAGTTCTTC.

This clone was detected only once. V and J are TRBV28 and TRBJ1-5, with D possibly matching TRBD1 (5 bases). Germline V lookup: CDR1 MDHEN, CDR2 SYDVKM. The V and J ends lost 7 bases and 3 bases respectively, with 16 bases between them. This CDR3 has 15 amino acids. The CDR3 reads CASTPGGTVNQPQHF. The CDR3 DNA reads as TGTGCCAGCACCCCCGGGGGAACAGTCAATCAGCCCCAGCATTTT.

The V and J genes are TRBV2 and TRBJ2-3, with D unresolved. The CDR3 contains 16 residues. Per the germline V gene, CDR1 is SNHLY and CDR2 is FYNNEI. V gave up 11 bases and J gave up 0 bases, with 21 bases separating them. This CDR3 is CASQTGSTPSTDTQYF. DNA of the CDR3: TGTGCCTCTCAGACCGGTAGCACTCCTAGCACAGATACGCAGTATTTT.

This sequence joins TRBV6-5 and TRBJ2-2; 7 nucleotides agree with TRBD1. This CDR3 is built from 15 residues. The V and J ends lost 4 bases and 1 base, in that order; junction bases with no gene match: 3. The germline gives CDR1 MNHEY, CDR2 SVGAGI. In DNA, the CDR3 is TGTGCCAGCAGTTCCGGGACAGTGAACACCGGGGAGCTGTTTTTT. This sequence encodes CASSSGTVNTGELFF.

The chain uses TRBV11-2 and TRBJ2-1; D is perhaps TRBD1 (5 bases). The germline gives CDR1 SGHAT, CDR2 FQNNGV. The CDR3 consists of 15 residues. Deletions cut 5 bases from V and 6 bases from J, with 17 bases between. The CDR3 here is CASSGDGAGFNEQFF. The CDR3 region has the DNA TGTGCCAGCAGCGGGGATGGGGCAGGATTCAATGAGCAGTTCTTC.

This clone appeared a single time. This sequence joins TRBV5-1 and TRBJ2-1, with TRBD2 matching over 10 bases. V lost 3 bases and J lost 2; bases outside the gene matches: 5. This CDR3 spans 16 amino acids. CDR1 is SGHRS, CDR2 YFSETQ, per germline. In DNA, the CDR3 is TGCGCCAGCAGCTCGTCCGGGACTAGCGCCTACAATGAGCAGTTCTTC. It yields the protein CASSSSGTSAYNEQFF.

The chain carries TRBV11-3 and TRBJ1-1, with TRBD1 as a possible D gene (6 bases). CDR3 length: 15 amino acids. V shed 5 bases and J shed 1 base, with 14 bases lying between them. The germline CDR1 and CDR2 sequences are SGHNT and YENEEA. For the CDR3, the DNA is TGTGCCAGCAGCCCCGGGGGGGCACAGAACACTGAAGCTTTCTTT. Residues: CASSPGGAQNTEAFF.

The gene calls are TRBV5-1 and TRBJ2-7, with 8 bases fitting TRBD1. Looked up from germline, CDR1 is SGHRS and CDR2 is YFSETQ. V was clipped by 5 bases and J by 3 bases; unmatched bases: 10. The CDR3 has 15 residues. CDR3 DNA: TGCGCCAGCAGTTGGAACCTGGGACAGGACTACGAGCAGTACTTC. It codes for CASSWNLGQDYEQYF. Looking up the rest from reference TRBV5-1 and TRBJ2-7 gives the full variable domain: KAGVTQTPRYLIKTRGQQVTLSCSPISGHRSVSWYQQTPGQGLQFLFEYFSETQRNKGNFPGRFSGRQFSNSRSEMNVSTLELGDSALYLCASSWNLGQDYEQYFGPGTRLTVT.

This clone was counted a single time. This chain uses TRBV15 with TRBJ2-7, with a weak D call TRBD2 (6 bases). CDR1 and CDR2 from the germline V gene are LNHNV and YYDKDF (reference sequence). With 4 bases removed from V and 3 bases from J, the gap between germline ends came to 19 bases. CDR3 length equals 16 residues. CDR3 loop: CATSTEGGRVGYEQYF. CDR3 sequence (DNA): TGTGCCACCAGCACCGAGGGAGGCAGGGTTGGCTACGAGCAGTACTTC.

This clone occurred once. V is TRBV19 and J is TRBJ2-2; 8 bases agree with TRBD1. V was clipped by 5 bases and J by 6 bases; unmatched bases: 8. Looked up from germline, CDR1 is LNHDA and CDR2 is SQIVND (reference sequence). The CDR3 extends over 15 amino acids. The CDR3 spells CASSPDRGLAGELFF. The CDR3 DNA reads TGTGCCAGTAGTCCCGACAGGGGATTAGCCGGGGAGCTGTTTTTT. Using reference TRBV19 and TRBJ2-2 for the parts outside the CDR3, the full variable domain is DGGITQSPKYLFRKEGQNVTLSCEQNLNHDAMYWYRQDPGQGLRLIYYSQIVNDFQKGDIAEGYSVSREKKESFPLTVTSAQKNPTAFYLCASSPDRGLAGELFFGEGSRLTVL.

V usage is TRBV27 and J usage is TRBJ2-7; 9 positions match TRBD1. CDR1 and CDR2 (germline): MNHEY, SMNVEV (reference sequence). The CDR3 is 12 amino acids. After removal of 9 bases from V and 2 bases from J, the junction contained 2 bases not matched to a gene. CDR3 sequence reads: CASRDRAYEQYF. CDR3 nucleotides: TGTGCCAGTAGGGACAGGGCCTACGAGCAGTACTTC.

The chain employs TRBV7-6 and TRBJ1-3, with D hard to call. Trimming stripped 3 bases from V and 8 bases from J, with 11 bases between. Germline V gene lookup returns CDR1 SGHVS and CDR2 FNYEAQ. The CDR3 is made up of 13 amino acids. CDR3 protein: CASSFGIRDTIYF. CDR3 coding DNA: TGTGCCAGCAGCTTCGGGATAAGAGACACCATATATTTT.

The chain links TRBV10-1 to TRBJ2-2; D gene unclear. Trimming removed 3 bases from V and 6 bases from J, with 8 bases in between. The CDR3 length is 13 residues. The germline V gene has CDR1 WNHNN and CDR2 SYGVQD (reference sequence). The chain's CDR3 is CASSDEVSGELFF. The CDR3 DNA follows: TGCGCCAGCAGTGATGAGGTTTCCGGGGAGCTGTTTTTT.